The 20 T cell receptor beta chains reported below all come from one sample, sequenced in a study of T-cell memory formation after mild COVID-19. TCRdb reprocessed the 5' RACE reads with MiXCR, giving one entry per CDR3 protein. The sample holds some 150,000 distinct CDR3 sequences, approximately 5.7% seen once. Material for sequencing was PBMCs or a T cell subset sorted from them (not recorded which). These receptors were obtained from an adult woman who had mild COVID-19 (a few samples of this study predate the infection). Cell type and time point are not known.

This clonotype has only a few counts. The CDR3 reads CASSYDGTSKYEAFF. CDR3 DNA sequence: TGTGCCAGCAGTTACGATGGGACCTCGAAGTACGAAGCTTTCTTT. This chain connects TRBV6-2 or TRBV6-3 to TRBJ1-1; the D gene is possibly TRBD1 (5 bases). The CDR3 spans 15 residues. Trimming took 2 bases from V and 8 from J, leaving 18 bases between them. Germline lookup yields CDR1 MNHEY and CDR2 SVGEGT.

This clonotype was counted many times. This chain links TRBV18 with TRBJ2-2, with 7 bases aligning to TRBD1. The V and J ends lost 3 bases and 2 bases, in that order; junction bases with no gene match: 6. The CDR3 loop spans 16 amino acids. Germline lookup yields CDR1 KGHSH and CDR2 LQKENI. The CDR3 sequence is CASSPQQGQNTGELFF. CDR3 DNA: TGTGCCAGCTCACCTCAACAGGGGCAAAACACCGGGGAGCTGTTTTTT.

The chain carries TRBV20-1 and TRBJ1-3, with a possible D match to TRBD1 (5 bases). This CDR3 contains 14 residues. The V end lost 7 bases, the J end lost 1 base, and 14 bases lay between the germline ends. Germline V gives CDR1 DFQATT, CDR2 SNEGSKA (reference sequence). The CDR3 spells CSVSGLGSGNTIYF. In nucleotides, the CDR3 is TGCAGTGTCTCGGGGCTTGGGTCTGGAAACACCATATATTTT.

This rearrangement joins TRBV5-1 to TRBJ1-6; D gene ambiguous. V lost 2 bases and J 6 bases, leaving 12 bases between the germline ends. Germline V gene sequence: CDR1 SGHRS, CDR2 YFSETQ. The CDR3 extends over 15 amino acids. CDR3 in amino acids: CASSFRGASNSPLHF. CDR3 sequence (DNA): TGCGCCAGCAGCTTCCGTGGCGCCTCTAATTCACCCCTCCACTTT. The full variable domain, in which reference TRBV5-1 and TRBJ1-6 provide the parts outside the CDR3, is KAGVTQTPRYLIKTRGQQVTLSCSPISGHRSVSWYQQTPGQGLQFLFEYFSETQRNKGNFPGRFSGRQFSNSRSEMNVSTLELGDSALYLCASSFRGASNSPLHFGNGTRLTVT.

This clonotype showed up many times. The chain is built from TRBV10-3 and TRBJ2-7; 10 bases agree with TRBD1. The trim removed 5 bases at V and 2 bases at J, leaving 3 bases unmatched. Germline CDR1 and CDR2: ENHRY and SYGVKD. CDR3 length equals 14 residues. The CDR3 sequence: CAISTGTGAYEQYF. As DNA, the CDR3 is TGTGCCATCAGTACCGGGACAGGGGCCTACGAGCAGTACTTC.

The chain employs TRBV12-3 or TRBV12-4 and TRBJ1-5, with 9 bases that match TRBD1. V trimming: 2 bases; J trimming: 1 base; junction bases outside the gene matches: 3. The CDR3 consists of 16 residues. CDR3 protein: CASSLPGTGSNQPQHF. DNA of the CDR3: TGTGCCAGCAGTTTACCCGGGACAGGGAGCAATCAGCCCCAGCATTTT.

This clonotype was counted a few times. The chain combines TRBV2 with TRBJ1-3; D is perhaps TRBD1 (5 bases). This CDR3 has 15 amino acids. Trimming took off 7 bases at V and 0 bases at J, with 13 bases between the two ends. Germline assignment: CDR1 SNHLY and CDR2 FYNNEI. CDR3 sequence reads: CASNQGTNSGNTIYF. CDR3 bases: TGTGCCAGCAACCAGGGCACGAACTCTGGAAACACCATATATTTT.

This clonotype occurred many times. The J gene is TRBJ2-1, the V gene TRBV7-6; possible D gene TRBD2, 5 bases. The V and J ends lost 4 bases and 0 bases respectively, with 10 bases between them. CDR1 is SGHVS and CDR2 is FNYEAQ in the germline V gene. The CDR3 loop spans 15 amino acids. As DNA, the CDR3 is TGTGCCAGCAGCTCCACTAGGAGCTCCTACAATGAGCAGTTCTTC. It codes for CASSSTRSSYNEQFF.

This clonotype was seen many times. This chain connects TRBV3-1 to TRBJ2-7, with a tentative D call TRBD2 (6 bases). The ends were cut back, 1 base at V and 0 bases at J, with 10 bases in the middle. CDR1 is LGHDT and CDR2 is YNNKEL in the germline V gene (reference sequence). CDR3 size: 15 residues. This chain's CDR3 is CASSQVADFSYEQYF. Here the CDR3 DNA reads TGTGCCAGCAGCCAAGTAGCGGACTTCTCCTACGAGCAGTACTTC.

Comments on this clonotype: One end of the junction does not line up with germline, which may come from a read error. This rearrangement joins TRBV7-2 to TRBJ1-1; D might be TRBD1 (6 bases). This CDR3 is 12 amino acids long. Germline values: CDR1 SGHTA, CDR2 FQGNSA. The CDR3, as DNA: TGTGCCAGCAGCTTAGTAAGGGGGGACATGCGCTTT. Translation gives CASSLVRGDMRF. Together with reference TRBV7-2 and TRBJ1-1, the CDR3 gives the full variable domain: GAGVSQSPSNKVTEKGKDVELRCDPISGHTALYWYRQSLGQGLEFLIYFQGNSAPDKSGLPSDRFSAERTGGSVSTLTIQRTQQEDSAVYLCASSLVRGDMRFGQGTRLTVV.

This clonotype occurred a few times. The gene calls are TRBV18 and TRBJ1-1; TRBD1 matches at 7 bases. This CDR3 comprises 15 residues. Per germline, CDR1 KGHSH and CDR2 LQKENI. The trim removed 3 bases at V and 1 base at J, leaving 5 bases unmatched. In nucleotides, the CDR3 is TGTGCCAGCTCACCCGAACAGGGGCGGAACACTGAAGCTTTCTTT. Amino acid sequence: CASSPEQGRNTEAFF. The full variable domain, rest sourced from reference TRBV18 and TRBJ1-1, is NAGVMQNPRHLVRRRGQEARLRCSPMKGHSHVYWYRQLPEEGLKFMVYLQKENIIDESGMPKERFSAEFPKEGPSILRIQQVVRGDSAAYFCASSPEQGRNTEAFFGQGTRLTVV.

CDR3 residues: CASSLQGSNSPLHF. The CDR3 coding sequence is TGCGCCAGCAGCTTGCAGGGAAGTAATTCACCCCTCCACTTT. This sequence joins TRBV5-1 and TRBJ1-6; TRBD1 is a possible D gene (5 bases). Per germline, CDR1 SGHRS and CDR2 YFSETQ. The CDR3 has 14 residues. Trimming removed 1 base from V and 6 bases from J, with 8 bases in between.

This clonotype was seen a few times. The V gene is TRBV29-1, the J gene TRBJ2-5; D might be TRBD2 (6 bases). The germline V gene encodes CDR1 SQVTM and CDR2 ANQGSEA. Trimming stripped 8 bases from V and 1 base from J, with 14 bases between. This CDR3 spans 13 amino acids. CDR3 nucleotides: TGCAGCTCAAAAGGGGACTTCCAAGAGACCCAGTACTTC. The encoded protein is CSSKGDFQETQYF.

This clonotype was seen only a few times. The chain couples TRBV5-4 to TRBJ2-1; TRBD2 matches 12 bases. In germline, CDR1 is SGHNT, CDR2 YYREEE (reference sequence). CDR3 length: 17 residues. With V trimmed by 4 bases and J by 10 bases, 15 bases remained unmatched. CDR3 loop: CASSPSVASGRAWEQFF. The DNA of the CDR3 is TGTGCCAGCAGCCCCTCGGTGGCTAGCGGGAGGGCCTGGGAGCAGTTCTTC.

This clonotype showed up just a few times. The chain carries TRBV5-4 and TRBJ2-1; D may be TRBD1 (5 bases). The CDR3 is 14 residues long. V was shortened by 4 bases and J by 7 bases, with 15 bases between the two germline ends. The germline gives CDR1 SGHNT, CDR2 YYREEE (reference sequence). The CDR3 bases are TGTGCCAGCAGCCGACAAGGGGAAGGGAATGAGCAGTTCTTC. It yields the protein CASSRQGEGNEQFF.

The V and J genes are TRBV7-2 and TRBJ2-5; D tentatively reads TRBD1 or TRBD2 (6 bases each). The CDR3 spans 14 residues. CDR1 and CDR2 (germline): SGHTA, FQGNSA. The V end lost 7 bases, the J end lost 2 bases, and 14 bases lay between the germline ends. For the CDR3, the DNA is TGTGCCAGCAACCATAGGGGGGCACAAGAGACCCAGTACTTC. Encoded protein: CASNHRGAQETQYF.

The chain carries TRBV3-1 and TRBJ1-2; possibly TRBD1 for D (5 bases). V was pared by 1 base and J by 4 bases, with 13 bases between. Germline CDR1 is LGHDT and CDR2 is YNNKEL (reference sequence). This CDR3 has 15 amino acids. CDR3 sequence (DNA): TGTGCCAGCAGCCAAGTAGGCCAGGGAGGCTATGGCTACACCTTC. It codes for CASSQVGQGGYGYTF.

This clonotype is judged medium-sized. The CDR3 loop is CASSLQGGLNTEAFF. The CDR3 DNA reads as TGTGCCAGCAGTTTACAGGGAGGGTTGAACACTGAAGCTTTCTTT. V and J are TRBV12-3 or TRBV12-4 and TRBJ1-1, with D maybe TRBD1 (5 bases). The CDR3 runs to 15 residues. Trimming removed 2 bases from V and 0 bases from J, with 10 bases in between.

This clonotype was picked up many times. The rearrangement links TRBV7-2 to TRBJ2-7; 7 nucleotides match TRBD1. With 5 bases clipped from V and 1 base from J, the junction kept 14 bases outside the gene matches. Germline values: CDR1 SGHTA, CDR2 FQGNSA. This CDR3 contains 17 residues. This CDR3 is CASSHTGVVDRSYEQYF. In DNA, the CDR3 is TGTGCCAGCAGCCATACCGGGGTGGTGGACAGGTCCTACGAGCAGTACTTC.

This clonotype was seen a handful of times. DNA of the CDR3: TGTGCCAGCAGCCGACTAGCGGGGGCACCCTACGAGCAGTACTTC. Protein sequence: CASSRLAGAPYEQYF. V gene TRBV6-2 or TRBV6-3 combines with J gene TRBJ2-7; 12 nucleotides agree with TRBD2. V trimming: 6 bases; J trimming: 2 bases; junction bases outside the gene matches: 5. This CDR3 is 15 amino acids long. CDR1 MNHEY and CDR2 SVGEGT come from the germline V gene.